This T cell receptor beta chain was profiled in a study of shared clonotypes between healthy human individuals. Study information: A donor's plate count was three for CD4 naive and three for CD4 memory; CD8 naive had two and CD8 memory one.

The study enrolled healthy HIV-negative adults without recent acute infections or vaccinations as donors. Each cell subset's genomic DNA was divided evenly among several immunoSEQ plates. Profiled with immunoSEQ multiplex PCR; TCRdb holds only in-frame clones, not every one. The sample shows millions of clones, 85% to 95% of them seen only once. Sample: naive CD4+ T cells from PBMCs. Documented subset: CD45RA+ positively selected. The receptor was isolated from a man aged 18 to 30 in good health. Some clones in this sample may be carry-over from other donors' samples.

The CDR3 protein is CAWNRGKQETQYF. DNA of the CDR3: TGTGCCTGGAACAGGGGAAAACAAGAGACCCAGTACTTC. This chain links TRBV30 with TRBJ2-5; TRBD1 aligns across 7 bases. V was pared by 4 bases and J by 2 bases, with 4 bases of the junction left unmatched. Looked up from germline, CDR1 is GTSNPN and CDR2 is SVGIG (reference sequence). The CDR3 is 13 amino acids.